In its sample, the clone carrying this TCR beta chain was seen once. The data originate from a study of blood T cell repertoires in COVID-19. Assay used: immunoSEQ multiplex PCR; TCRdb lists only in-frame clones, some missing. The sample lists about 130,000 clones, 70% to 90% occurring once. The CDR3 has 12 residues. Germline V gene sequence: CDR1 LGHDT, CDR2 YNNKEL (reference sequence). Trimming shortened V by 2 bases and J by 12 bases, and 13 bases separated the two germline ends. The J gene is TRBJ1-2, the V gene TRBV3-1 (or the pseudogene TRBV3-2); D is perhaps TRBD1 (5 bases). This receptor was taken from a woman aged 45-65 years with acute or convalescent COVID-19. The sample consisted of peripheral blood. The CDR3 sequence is CASSQSARAHTF. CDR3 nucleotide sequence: TGTGCCAGCAGCCAATCAGCCAGGGCCCACACCTTC.